This T cell receptor (beta chain) was retrieved from a study of T-cell reconstitution after alpha-beta-depleted transplantation in children. Preparation of the TCRbeta library was carried out with unique molecular identifiers. TCRdb processed the PCR reads anew with MiXCR; each CDR3 protein has one entry. This sample has a few hundred thousand distinct CDR3 sequences, with under 15% found just once. In this sample, this clonotype turned up a few times. Antigen unknown. Whole-study results and caveats: The main origin of T-cell counts and diversity one year after transplant was newly produced T cells.

Germline loops: CDR1 KGHDR, CDR2 SFDVKD. This CDR3 comprises 19 residues. V lost 1 base and J lost 1; bases outside the gene matches: 4. This receptor was taken from a male patient younger than 18 who had a stem cell transplant for acute myeloid leukemia, so the T cells may come from the graft donor. The gene calls are TRBV24-1 and TRBJ2-2; 14 positions agree with TRBD2. The specimen comprised PBMCs, mostly from graft donor cells, sampled 360 days after TCRalphabeta/CD19-depleted stem cell transplant. The CDR3 DNA reads TGTGCCACCAGTGATTTTGGGACTAGCGGGAGAGTGAACACCGGGGAGCTGTTTTTT. This encodes CATSDFGTSGRVNTGELFF.